This entry lists 32 T cell receptor beta chains sequenced from one sample in a study of blood T cells in healthy people across ages. Next came a second PCR, run for roughly 6 to 11 cycles, which used a sample-barcoded 5' primer along with a J-beta primer mix. TCRdb re-called the 5' RACE reads with MiXCR, one entry per CDR3 protein. The sample has roughly 1.5 million distinct CDR3 sequences, roughly two fifths seen once. Material for sequencing was blood. The receptor source for this set is a woman aged 18-35 years in good health.

This clonotype was detected a few times. The chain carries TRBV21-1 and TRBJ2-5. TRBV21-1 is assigned pseudogene status. CDR3 size: 13 residues. As DNA, the CDR3 is TGTGCCAGCAGCAGGCAGACCTACAATGAGCAGTACTTC. Amino acids: CASSRQTYNEQYF.

In DNA, the CDR3 is TGCAGCGTTAGGCCTAGGGATGAGCAGTTCTTC. Protein: CSVRPRDEQFF. V is TRBV29-1 and J is TRBJ2-1, with D hard to call. This CDR3 contains 11 residues. Germline CDR1 and CDR2: SQVTM and ANQGSEA. V was trimmed by 5 bases and J by 8 bases, leaving 10 bases between them.

This clonotype was seen more than once but under ten times. V and J are TRBV20-1 and TRBJ2-3; tentatively, D is TRBD2 (7 bases). The ends were cut back, 6 bases at V and 0 bases at J, with 13 bases in the middle. This CDR3 region has 14 residues. Germline V gives CDR1 DFQATT, CDR2 SNEGSKA (reference sequence). The CDR3, as DNA: TGCAGTGCACGAGGGAGGGGGAGCACAGATACGCAGTATTTT. Protein sequence: CSARGRGSTDTQYF.

This chain uses TRBV6-2 or TRBV6-3 with TRBJ1-2; no clear D. Trimming cost V 7 bases and J 2 bases, with 17 bases left between them. Germline CDR1 MNHEY, CDR2 SVGEGT. This CDR3 has 15 residues. CDR3 sequence reads: CASTLSGRINYGYTF. The DNA of the CDR3 is TGTGCCAGCACCCTCTCTGGACGGATAAACTATGGCTACACCTTC.

The chain uses TRBV25-1 and TRBJ2-7; D uncertain. Germline-derived CDR1 and CDR2 are MGHDK and SYGVNS. V gave up 5 bases and J gave up 7 bases, with 15 bases separating them. The CDR3 has 13 residues. CDR3 bases: TGTGCCAGCAGTCCTGCACCCGTATCGGAGCAGTACTTC. Amino acids: CASSPAPVSEQYF.

This clonotype was seen more than once but under ten times. This sequence joins TRBV14 and TRBJ2-5; D gene ambiguous. V was cut by 1 base and J by 2 bases, with 14 bases left in between. The CDR3 is 16 amino acids. Germline assignment: CDR1 SGHDN and CDR2 FVKESK. CDR3 loop: CASSQVPQTHQETQYF. Written as DNA, the CDR3 is TGTGCCAGCAGCCAAGTCCCCCAGACACATCAAGAGACCCAGTACTTC.

The rearrangement uses TRBV5-5 and TRBJ2-7; possibly TRBD1 for D (5 bases). Germline V gene sequence: CDR1 SGHKS, CDR2 YYEKEE (reference sequence). Trimming took 4 bases from V and 2 from J, leaving 16 bases between them. This CDR3 comprises 15 residues. The DNA of the CDR3 is TGTGCCAGCAGCCCCCAGGGTGGCACCCCCTACGAGCAGTACTTC. The encoded protein is CASSPQGGTPYEQYF.

The chain recombines TRBV4-1 with TRBJ2-7; possibly TRBD1 for D (6 bases). V was trimmed by 5 bases and J by 3 bases, leaving 14 bases between them. The CDR3 is made up of 14 amino acids. Germline CDR1 reads MGHRA; CDR2 reads YSYEKL. The CDR3 here is CASSDRFRDYEQYF. CDR3 bases: TGCGCCAGCAGCGACAGGTTTCGGGACTACGAGCAGTACTTC.

The rearrangement links TRBV4-1 to TRBJ2-2, with D possibly matching TRBD2 (6 bases). This CDR3 has 15 amino acids. The V gene lost 0 bases and the J gene lost 3 bases, with 8 bases spanning the gap. Germline values: CDR1 MGHRA, CDR2 YSYEKL. This CDR3 is CASSQDWGDTGELFF. CDR3 nucleotides: TGCGCCAGCAGCCAAGATTGGGGGGACACCGGGGAGCTGTTTTTT.

V gene TRBV10-3 combines with J gene TRBJ2-1; TRBD2 matches 8 bases. The germline gives CDR1 ENHRY, CDR2 SYGVKD. V trimming: 4 bases; J trimming: 1 base; junction bases outside the gene matches: 6. This CDR3 comprises 16 residues. For the CDR3, the DNA is TGTGCCATCAGTGTCGGCCAGCGGGGGTCCTACAATGAGCAGTTCTTC. This encodes CAISVGQRGSYNEQFF.

Worth noting for this clonotype: Compared with germline, one end of the junction differs, possibly owing to a read error. This chain uses TRBV9 with TRBJ1-3; possible D gene TRBD1, 5 bases. The CDR3 has 16 amino acids. The germline V gene encodes CDR1 SGDLS and CDR2 YYNGEE. The CDR3 protein is CTSSSRQSGSGNTIYF. Here the CDR3 DNA reads TGTACCAGCAGCAGTCGACAGTCAGGCTCTGGAAACACCATATATTTT. The full variable domain, its missing parts supplied by reference TRBV9 and TRBJ1-3, is DSGVTQTPKHLITATGQRVTLRCSPRSGDLSVYWYQQSLDQGLQFLIQYYNGEERAKGNILERFSAQQFPDLHSELNLSSLELGDSALYFCTSSSRQSGSGNTIYFGEGSWLTVV.

This clonotype was found a few times. The genes are TRBV2 and TRBJ2-4, with D possibly TRBD1 on 6 matching bases. The CDR3 totals 15 residues. V was shortened by 7 bases and J by 0 bases, with 13 bases between the two germline ends. The germline V gene has CDR1 SNHLY and CDR2 FYNNEI. CDR3 sequence reads: CASTTTRGAKNIQYF. CDR3 nucleotides: TGTGCCAGCACCACAACCAGGGGAGCCAAAAACATTCAGTACTTC.

In its sample, this clonotype was seen a few times. The rearrangement links TRBV4-2 to TRBJ1-1, with TRBD1 as a possible D gene (5 bases). The CDR3 covers 15 residues. Germline CDR1 LGHNA, CDR2 YNFKEQ. V was pared by 1 base and J by 1 base, with 10 bases between. The DNA for the CDR3 is TGTGCCAGCAGCCAAGTACGGGGGGGGAACACTGAAGCTTTCTTT. Residues: CASSQVRGGNTEAFF.

This clonotype was observed many times. J is TRBJ2-6 and V is TRBV29-1; D is ambiguous. V was trimmed by 0 bases and J by 0 bases, leaving 12 bases between them. The CDR3 has 17 residues. Germline lookup yields CDR1 SQVTM and CDR2 ANQGSEA. The CDR3 nucleotides are TGCAGCGTTGAAGATCGGACCCCGAACTCTGGGGCCAACGTCCTGACTTTC. This translates into CSVEDRTPNSGANVLTF.

Turning to this clonotype: The junction departs from germline at one end; a sequencing error may be responsible. The chain couples TRBV4-3 to TRBJ2-1; D possibly corresponds to TRBD1 (5 bases). The germline V gene encodes CDR1 LGHNA and CDR2 YSLEER. The CDR3 loop spans 15 amino acids. The CDR3 DNA follows: TGCGCCAGCAGCCAAGATGGCGGACACTACACTGAGCAGTTCTTC. It encodes CASSQDGGHYTEQFF.

The CDR3 bases are TGTGCCAGCAGTGAAGAATCCGGGAGCTCCAGCAATGAGCAGTTCTTC. Translating gives CASSEESGSSSNEQFF. This rearrangement joins TRBV6-1 to TRBJ2-1, with D possibly matching TRBD2 (6 bases). V shed 1 base and J shed 6 bases, with 16 bases lying between them. Germline V gene lookup returns CDR1 MNHNS and CDR2 SASEGT. CDR3 length: 16 residues.

The V gene is TRBV20-1, the J gene TRBJ2-5; no clear D gene. The CDR3 extends over 11 amino acids. Trimming took 6 bases from V and 5 from J, leaving 10 bases between them. CDR1 is DFQATT and CDR2 is SNEGSKA in the germline V gene (reference sequence). CDR3 amino acids: CSAGPLETQYF. DNA of the CDR3: TGCAGTGCCGGACCCTTGGAGACCCAGTACTTC.

This clonotype was seen ten or more times. The V and J genes are TRBV6-5 and TRBJ1-1; 7 nucleotides match TRBD1. J lost 4 bases, V lost 4 bases, and 3 bases had no gene match. This CDR3 has 13 residues. The germline gives CDR1 MNHEY, CDR2 SVGAGI. The CDR3 protein is CASSLDRSTEAFF. CDR3 DNA: TGTGCCAGCAGTTTGGACAGGTCCACTGAAGCTTTCTTT.

The chain couples TRBV20-1 to TRBJ1-6, with D maybe TRBD1 (5 bases). V dropped 0 bases and J dropped 9 bases, with 12 bases sitting between them. The CDR3 contains 14 residues. Germline loops: CDR1 DFQATT, CDR2 SNEGSKA (reference sequence). The DNA of the CDR3 is TGCAGTGCTAGAGAAGCAGGGCTCGGTTCACCCCTCCACTTT. Amino acid sequence: CSAREAGLGSPLHF.

The gene calls are TRBV7-9 and TRBJ1-4; TRBD1 might be the D (6 bases). This CDR3 contains 13 residues. CDR1 is SEHNR and CDR2 is FQNEAQ in the germline V gene (reference sequence). V shed 5 bases and J shed 6 bases, with 10 bases lying between them. The CDR3 sequence is CASSVGGDEKLFF. CDR3 DNA sequence: TGTGCCAGCAGCGTGGGGGGCGATGAAAAACTGTTTTTT.

CDR3 bases: TGTGCCAGCAATTGGGGGGGATGGACTGAAGCTTTCTTT. This encodes CASNWGGWTEAFF. The chain uses TRBV7-2 and TRBJ1-1; D may be TRBD1 (5 bases). V dropped 7 bases and J dropped 5 bases, with 14 bases sitting between them. The germline CDR1 and CDR2 sequences are SGHTA and FQGNSA. The CDR3 has 13 amino acids.

The gene calls are TRBV7-2 and TRBJ2-7, with a tentative D call TRBD2 (6 bases). The CDR3 is made up of 16 amino acids. Germline lookup yields CDR1 SGHTA and CDR2 FQGNSA. Trimming removed 1 base at V and 0 bases at J, with 13 bases between. The CDR3 coding sequence is TGTGCCAGCAGCTTAGTCACCGGCGGGGCCTCCTACGAGCAGTACTTC. The encoded protein is CASSLVTGGASYEQYF.

This clonotype was detected only a few times. The rearrangement uses TRBV14 and TRBJ2-5; a weak D match, TRBD2 (5 bases). The CDR3 has 17 residues. V lost 6 bases, J lost 5 bases, and 25 bases lay in between. Germline CDR1 SGHDN, CDR2 FVKESK. The CDR3 DNA is TGTGCCAGCAGTGGAAGCGGTATTATCGATCCACGGGAGACCCAGTACTTC. It is translated as CASSGSGIIDPRETQYF.

This clonotype was found many times. This chain links TRBV4-3 with TRBJ2-1; no clear D gene. The CDR3 is made up of 14 amino acids. From germline, CDR1 is LGHNA and CDR2 YSLEER. V lost 1 base and J lost 6, with 10 bases in between. CDR3 DNA: TGCGCCAGCAGCCAAGTGGATGCCTTCAATGAGCAGTTCTTC. Its protein product is CASSQVDAFNEQFF.

V usage is TRBV12-3 or TRBV12-4 and J usage is TRBJ1-2; D is perhaps TRBD1 (6 bases). The length of the CDR3 is 15 residues. Between the trimmed V and J ends, which lost 5 bases and 7 bases, there was a span of 20 bases. The CDR3 DNA reads as TGTGCCAGCAGTCCTGGGGACGGGGGGCTTGGTGGCTACACCTTC. Its protein product is CASSPGDGGLGGYTF.

This clonotype was seen at least ten times. The junction does not match germline at one end; this may be a read error. The CDR3 bases are TGTGCCAGCAGCTTAGACGGGGGCTCCTACAATGAGCAGTTCTTC. As protein: CASSLDGGSYNEQFF. V is TRBV5-1 and J is TRBJ2-1, with D maybe TRBD2 (6 bases). Germline CDR1 SGHRS, CDR2 YFSETQ. The CDR3 runs to 15 residues.

The gene calls are TRBV14 and TRBJ1-4; 8 bases fit TRBD1. CDR1 is SGHDN, CDR2 FVKESK, per germline. V lost 0 bases, J lost 8 bases, and 8 bases stayed unmatched. This CDR3 comprises 16 residues. CDR3 nucleotides: TGTGCCAGCAGCCAAGACGTTGGAACAGGGGGGGAAAAACTGTTTTTT. Translation: CASSQDVGTGGEKLFF.

This chain connects TRBV27 to TRBJ2-5; D tentatively reads TRBD1 or TRBD2 (6 bases each). CDR3 size: 13 residues. In germline, CDR1 is MNHEY, CDR2 SMNVEV (reference sequence). Trimming took 7 bases from V and 11 from J, leaving 20 bases between them. The CDR3 spells CASIPPEGHEQYF. CDR3 coding DNA: TGTGCCAGCATCCCTCCGGAGGGACATGAGCAGTACTTC.

CDR3 bases: TGTGCCAGCAGCTTAGATGCACTAGGCTACAATGAGCAGTTCTTC. Translated, it gives CASSLDALGYNEQFF. The chain couples TRBV11-2 to TRBJ2-1; TRBD2 is a possible D gene (5 bases). V was clipped by 0 bases and J by 3 bases, with 9 bases between them. CDR1 SGHAT and CDR2 FQNNGV come from the germline V gene. The CDR3 contains 15 residues.

The chain links TRBV12-3 or TRBV12-4 to TRBJ1-2; D ambiguous. This CDR3 has 14 amino acids. V was trimmed by 6 bases and J by 6 bases, leaving 17 bases between them. DNA of the CDR3: TGTGCCAGCAGCCGGGGAGGGAGGGTGAATGGCTACACCTTC. Translating gives CASSRGGRVNGYTF.

The genes are TRBV29-1 and TRBJ2-7; 13 bases match TRBD2. Unmatched junction bases numbered 20, after V lost 5 bases and J lost 7 bases. CDR1 SQVTM and CDR2 ANQGSEA come from the germline V gene. The CDR3 sequence is 18 residues long. CDR3 region: CSVRVRTSGRGSYNEQYF. For the CDR3, the DNA is TGCAGCGTTAGAGTAAGGACTAGCGGGAGAGGGTCCTACAATGAGCAGTACTTC.

Remarks on this clonotype: At one of its ends the junction is not consistent with the germline gene, which may arise from a read error. The chain carries TRBV20-1 and TRBJ2-7; 11 bases match TRBD2. Germline V CDR1 and CDR2: DFQATT, SNEGSKA (reference sequence). The length of the CDR3 is 14 residues. The chain's CDR3 is CCAPGTSGTYEQYF. CDR3 sequence (DNA): TGCTGTGCTCCCGGGACTAGCGGAACGTACGAGCAGTACTTC.